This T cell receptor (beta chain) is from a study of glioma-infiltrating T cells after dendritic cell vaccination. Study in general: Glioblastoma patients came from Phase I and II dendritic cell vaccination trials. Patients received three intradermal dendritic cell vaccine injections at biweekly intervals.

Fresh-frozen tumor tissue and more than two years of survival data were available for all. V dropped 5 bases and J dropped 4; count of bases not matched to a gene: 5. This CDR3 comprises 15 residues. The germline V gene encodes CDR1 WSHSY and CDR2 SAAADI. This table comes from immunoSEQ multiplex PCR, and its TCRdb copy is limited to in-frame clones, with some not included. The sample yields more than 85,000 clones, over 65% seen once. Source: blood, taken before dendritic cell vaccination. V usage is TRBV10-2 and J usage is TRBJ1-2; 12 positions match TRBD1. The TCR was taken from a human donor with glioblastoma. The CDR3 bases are TGCGCCAGCAGTTCCGGGACAGGGGGCAGCTATGGCTACACCTTC. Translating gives CASSSGTGGSYGYTF.